The next 4 T cell receptor beta chains were all read from a single sample in a study. Amplification of TRBV12-4/TRBJ1-2 clonotypes used adaptor-ligated barcode primers. TCRdb re-analysed the multiplex PCR reads in MiXCR, keeping a single row per CDR3 protein. The repertoire includes about 2,000 distinct CDR3 sequences, roughly 18% of them detected once, and less than 30% sits in the top ten. The sorted Tregs were CD4+CD25+CD127-/low cells. Sequenced input: Tregs sorted from blood. All receptors derive from a female donor with breast cancer.

This chain uses TRBV12-3 or TRBV12-4 with TRBJ1-1; perhaps TRBD1 as D (6 bases). The CDR3 spans 14 residues. Trimming stripped 11 bases from V and 6 bases from J, with 22 bases between. CDR3 coding DNA: TGTGCCTGCCGGTCCAGGGGAAATGACGCTGAAGCTTTCTTT. This gives the protein CACRSRGNDAEAFF.

This clonotype was seen a few times. One end of the junction varies from germline; a read error may be responsible. Here the CDR3 DNA reads TGTGCCAGCAGTTTACGGGACAGCCGATCTGGCTACGCCTTC. This encodes CASSLRDSRSGYAF. This rearrangement joins TRBV12-3 or TRBV12-4 to TRBJ1-2, with 7 bases that match TRBD1. The CDR3 has 14 amino acids.

In regard to this clonotype: A much larger clone lies one base from this, so it may be a read error. In DNA form, the CDR3 reads TGTGCCAGCACCGGGACATTGGGCTATGGCTACACCTTC. Translation: CASTGTLGYGYTF. The chain employs TRBV12-3 or TRBV12-4 and TRBJ1-2, with a weak D call TRBD1 (6 bases). This CDR3 is 13 amino acids long. V dropped 7 bases and J dropped 4 bases, with 13 bases sitting between them.

To note about this clonotype: A much larger clone differs by one base, so this may be a read error. The CDR3 end shows no conserved phenylalanine or tryptophan, and so a read error is likely. The chain couples TRBV12-3 or TRBV12-4 to TRBJ1-2, with 7 bases fitting TRBD1. Trimming cost V 5 bases and J 8 bases; bases outside gene matches: 14. The CDR3 totals 15 residues. In DNA, the CDR3 is TGTGCCAGCAGTGCACAGGGGAAGGGGCCTCGGGGCTACACCTCC. It translates to CASSAQGKGPRGYTS.